This is a list of T cell receptor beta chains from one sample in a study of blood T cell repertoires in COVID-19. The method was immunoSEQ multiplex PCR; TCRdb's version includes in-frame clones alone and lacks a portion of them. The sample records approximately 210,000 clones, approximately 73% being singletons. The specimen sequenced was PBMCs or T cells enriched from blood (not recorded which). These receptors were collected from a woman aged 50 to 60 with acute COVID-19. Each CDR3 is given with its conserved first and last residue. A D gene is named only where the DNA matches it firmly. Not all rows give a size; the values are once, few, many and, for expanded clones, a class.

-,TRBV7-7,18,TRBD1,TRBJ2-2,TGTGCTAGCAGCTTTAGGCAGGACAGGGCGGTGAACACCGGGGAGCTGTTTTTT,CASSFRQDRAVNTGELFF
-,TRBV9,13,-,TRBJ1-4,TGTGCCAGCAGCGTAGGGCCCCAAGCGCAACTGTTTTTT,CASSVGPQAQLFF
-,TRBV20-1,14,TRBD1,TRBJ1-2,TGCAGTGCTAGTAAGCCCGGACAGGACGGCGGCTACACCTTC,CSASKPGQDGGYTF
-,TRBV5-1,14,-,TRBJ2-1,TGCGCCAGCAGCTTGGGACAGGCATTCAATGAGCAGTTCTTC,CASSLGQAFNEQFF
-,TRBV19,17,-,TRBJ1-2,TGTGCCAGTAGTATCCGAAGCGGGGGCAGGGCGAGCTATGGCTACACCTTC,CASSIRSGGRASYGYTF
once,TRBV24-1,20,TRBD1,TRBJ2-2,TGTGCCACCAGTGATTTGGACCCCTCTCCGGACAGGGCAACACCCGGGGAGCTGTTTTTT,CATSDLDPSPDRATPGELFF
-,TRBV2,12,TRBD1,TRBJ1-1,TGTGCCAGCAGTTACAGGGGGGAGCGAGCTTTCTTT,CASSYRGERAFF
-,TRBV5-4,12,TRBD2,TRBJ2-4,TGTGCCAGCAGCCCTGGTGCGGGGGTACCCTACTTC,CASSPGAGVPYF
few,TRBV7-2,15,-,TRBJ2-1,TGTGCCAGCAGCTTAGAAACGGGGGTCTACAATGAGCAGTTCTTC,CASSLETGVYNEQFF
-,TRBV7-2,18,-,TRBJ2-1,TGTGCCAGCAGCTTAGCCCCGGGAGCGACCAGCTCCTACAATGAGCAGTTCTTC,CASSLAPGATSSYNEQFF
-,TRBV5-1,14,TRBD1,TRBJ1-1,TGCGCCAGCACGCGGGGACAGGGTACAGCTGAAGCTTTCTTT,CASTRGQGTAEAFF
-,TRBV6-4,16,TRBD1,TRBJ2-3,TGTGCCAGCAGTGACTCGGACAGGGAAGCAATAGATACGCAGTATTTT,CASSDSDREAIDTQYF
-,TRBV28,12,TRBD1,TRBJ1-1,TGTGCCAGCAGTCTCACCGGACAGGGAGCTTTCTTT,CASSLTGQGAFF
-,TRBV19,14,-,TRBJ1-4,TGTGCCAGTAGTATCAGGGGTGTTGGAGAAAAACTGTTTTTT,CASSIRGVGEKLFF
-,TRBV19,15,TRBD1,TRBJ1-5,TGTGCCAGTAGTACGGGACAGCATAGCAATCAGCCCCAGCATTTT,CASSTGQHSNQPQHF
-,TRBV28,13,-,TRBJ1-4,TGTGCCAGTATCTTCTCCGTCGGTGAAAAACTGTTTTTT,CASIFSVGEKLFF
-,TRBV6-1,16,-,TRBJ1-5,TGTGCCAGCAGTGTTTTGGGGGGATTTGGCAATCAGCCCCAGCATTTT,CASSVLGGFGNQPQHF
-,TRBV5-5,15,-,TRBJ1-1,TGTGCCAGCAGCTCACGCCCGGGGGGGTACACTGAAGCTTTCTTT,CASSSRPGGYTEAFF
-,TRBV4-3,13,TRBD1,TRBJ1-2,TGCGCCAGCAGCCAAACAGGGGGCTATGGCTACACCTTC,CASSQTGGYGYTF
-,TRBV18,16,TRBD1,TRBJ1-3,TGTGCCAGCTCACCGGGACAGGCCCCTTCTGGAAACACCATATATTTT,CASSPGQAPSGNTIYF
once,TRBV6-5,12,-,TRBJ1-1,TGTGCCAGCAGCGGAGGGTACACTGAAGCTTTCTTT,CASSGGYTEAFF
-,TRBV28,14,TRBD1,TRBJ1-2,TGTGCCAGCAGTTCCTCGTCAGGGGGGTATGGCTACACCTTC,CASSSSSGGYGYTF